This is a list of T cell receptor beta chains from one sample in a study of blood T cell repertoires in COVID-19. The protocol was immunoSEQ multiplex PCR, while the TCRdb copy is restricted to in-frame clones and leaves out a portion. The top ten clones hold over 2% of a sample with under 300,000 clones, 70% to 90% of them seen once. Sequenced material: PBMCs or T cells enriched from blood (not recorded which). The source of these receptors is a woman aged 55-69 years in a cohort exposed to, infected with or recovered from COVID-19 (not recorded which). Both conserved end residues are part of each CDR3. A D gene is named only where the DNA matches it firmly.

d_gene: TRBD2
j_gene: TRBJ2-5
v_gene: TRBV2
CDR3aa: CASSPGLAGGKETQYF

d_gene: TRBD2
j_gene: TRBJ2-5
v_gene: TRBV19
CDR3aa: CASSTPGLAVQETQYF

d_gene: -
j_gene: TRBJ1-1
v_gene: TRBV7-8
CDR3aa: CASSFITGNTEAFF

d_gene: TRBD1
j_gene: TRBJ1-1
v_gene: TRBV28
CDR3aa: CASSRDRGPNTEAFF

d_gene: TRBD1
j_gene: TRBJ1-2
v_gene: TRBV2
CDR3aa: CASSARTGGADGYTF

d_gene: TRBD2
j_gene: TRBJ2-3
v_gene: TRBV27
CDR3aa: CASSKTSGATDTQYF

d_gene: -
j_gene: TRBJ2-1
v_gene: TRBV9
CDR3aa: CASSVTVYNEQFF

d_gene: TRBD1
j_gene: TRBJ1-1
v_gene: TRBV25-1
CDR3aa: CASVPNNRGLSEAFF

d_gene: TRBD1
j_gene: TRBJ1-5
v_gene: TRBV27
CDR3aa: CASSLEGATGQPQHF

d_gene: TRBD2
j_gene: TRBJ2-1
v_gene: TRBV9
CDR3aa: CASSATSGRAVSEQFF

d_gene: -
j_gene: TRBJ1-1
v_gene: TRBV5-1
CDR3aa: CASSLSPPDRNTEAFF

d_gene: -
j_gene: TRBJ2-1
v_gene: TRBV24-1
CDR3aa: CATSDPGGVTTHNEQFF

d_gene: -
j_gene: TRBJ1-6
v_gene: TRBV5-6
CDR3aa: CASSWEGPSGSPLHF

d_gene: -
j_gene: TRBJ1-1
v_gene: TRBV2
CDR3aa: CVSSGVKKGNTEAFF

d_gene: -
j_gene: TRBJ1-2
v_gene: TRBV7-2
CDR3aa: CASSLGGHDNYGYTF

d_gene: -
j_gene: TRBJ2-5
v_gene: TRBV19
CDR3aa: CASSSRTQETQYF

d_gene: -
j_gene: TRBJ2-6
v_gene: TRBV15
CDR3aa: CATSRVVSGANVLTF

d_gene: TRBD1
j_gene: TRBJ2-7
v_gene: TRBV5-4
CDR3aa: CASRLGQGYEQYF

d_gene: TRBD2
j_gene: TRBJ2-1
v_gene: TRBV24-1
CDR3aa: CATSESALAGMYNEQFF

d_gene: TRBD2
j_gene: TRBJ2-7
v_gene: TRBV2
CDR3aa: CASSEAGLAGAEQYF

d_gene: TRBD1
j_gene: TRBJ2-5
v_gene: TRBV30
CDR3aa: CAWGQVRETQYF

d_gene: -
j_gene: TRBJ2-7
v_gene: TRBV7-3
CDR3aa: CASSLIGGQNYEQYF

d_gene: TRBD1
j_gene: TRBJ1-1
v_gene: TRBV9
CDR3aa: CASSGDSGSNTEAFF

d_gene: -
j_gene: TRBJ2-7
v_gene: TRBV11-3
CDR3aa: CASSPRGTASYEQYF

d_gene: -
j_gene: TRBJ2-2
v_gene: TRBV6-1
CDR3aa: CASSESGRPPGELFF

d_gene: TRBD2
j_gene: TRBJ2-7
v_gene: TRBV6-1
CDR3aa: CASSEGSSGRVDEQYF

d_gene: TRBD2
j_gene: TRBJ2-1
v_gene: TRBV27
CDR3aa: CASSSRLAGSYNEQFF

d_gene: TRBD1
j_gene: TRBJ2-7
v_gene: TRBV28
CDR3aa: CASSLWVGTVGYEQYF

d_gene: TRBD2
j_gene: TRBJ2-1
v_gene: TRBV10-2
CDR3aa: CASGLAGGFNEQFF

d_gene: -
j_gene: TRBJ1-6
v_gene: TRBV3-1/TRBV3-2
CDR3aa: CASSQSASPLHF

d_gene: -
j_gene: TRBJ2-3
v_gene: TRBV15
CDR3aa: CATQQGPPADTQYF

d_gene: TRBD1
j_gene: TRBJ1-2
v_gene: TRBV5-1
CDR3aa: CASSPDRGRGYTF